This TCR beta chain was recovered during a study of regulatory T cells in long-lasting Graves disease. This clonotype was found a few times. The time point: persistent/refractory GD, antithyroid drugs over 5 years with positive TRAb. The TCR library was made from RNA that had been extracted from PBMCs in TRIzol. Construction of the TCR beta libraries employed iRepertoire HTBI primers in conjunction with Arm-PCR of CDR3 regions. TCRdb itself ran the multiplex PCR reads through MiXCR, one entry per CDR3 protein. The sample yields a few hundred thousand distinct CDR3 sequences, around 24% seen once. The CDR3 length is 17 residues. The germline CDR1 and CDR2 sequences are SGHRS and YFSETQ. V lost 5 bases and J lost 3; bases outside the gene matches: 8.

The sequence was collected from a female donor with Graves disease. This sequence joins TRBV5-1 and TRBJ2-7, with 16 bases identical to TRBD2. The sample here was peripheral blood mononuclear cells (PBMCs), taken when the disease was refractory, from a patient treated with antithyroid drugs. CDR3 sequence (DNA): TGCGCCAGCAGGGGACTAGCGGGAGGGCCTTACGACTACGAGCAGTACTTC. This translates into CASRGLAGGPYDYEQYF.